Listed here is a single T cell receptor beta chain. The entry originates in a study of cytomegalovirus exposure and HLA in healthy donors. Across the study: The 90 to 150 validation repertoires, a later analysis reported, used the same platform as the 666 first-cohort repertoires.

Separate from the roughly 720-subject first cohort, the roughly 120-subject validation cohort was the one that the donors belonged to. Profiled with immunoSEQ multiplex PCR; TCRdb holds only in-frame clones, not every one. The sample has about 200,000 clones; approximately 78% are singletons. Trimming shortened V by 2 bases and J by 5 bases, and 9 bases separated the two germline ends. Germline CDR1 is PRHDT and CDR2 is FYEKMQ (reference sequence). The CDR3 is 13 residues long. The chain carries TRBV13 and TRBJ1-2; D unresolved. This TCR was recovered from a woman aged 25-40 years in good health and CMV-seronegative. The sequenced sample consisted of PBMCs. The CDR3 DNA follows: TGTGCCAGCAGCTTACGCGGCGATTATGGCTACACCTTC. This encodes CASSLRGDYGYTF. Based on the CDR3 plus reference TRBV13 and TRBJ1-2, the full variable domain is AAGVIQSPRHLIKEKRETATLKCYPIPRHDTVYWYQQGPGQDPQFLISFYEKMQSDKGSIPDRFSAQQFSDYHSELNMSSLELGDSALYFCASSLRGDYGYTFGSGTRLTVV.